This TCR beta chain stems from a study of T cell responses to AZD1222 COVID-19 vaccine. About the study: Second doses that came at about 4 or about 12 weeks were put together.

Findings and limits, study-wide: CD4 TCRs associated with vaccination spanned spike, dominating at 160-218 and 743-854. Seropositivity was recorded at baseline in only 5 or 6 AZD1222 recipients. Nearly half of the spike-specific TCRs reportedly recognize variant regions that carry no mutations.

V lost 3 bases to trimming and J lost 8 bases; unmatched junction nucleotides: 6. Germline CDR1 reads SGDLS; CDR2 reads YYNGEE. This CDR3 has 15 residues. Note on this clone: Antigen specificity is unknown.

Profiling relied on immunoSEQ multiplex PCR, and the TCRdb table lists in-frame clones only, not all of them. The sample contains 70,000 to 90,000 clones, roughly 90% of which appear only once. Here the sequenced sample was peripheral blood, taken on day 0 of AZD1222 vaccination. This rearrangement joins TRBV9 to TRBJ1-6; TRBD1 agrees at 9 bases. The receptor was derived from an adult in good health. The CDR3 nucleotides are TGTGCCAGCAGCGGGGGGGGACAGGGTGATTCACCCCTCCACTTT. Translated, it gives CASSGGGQGDSPLHF.